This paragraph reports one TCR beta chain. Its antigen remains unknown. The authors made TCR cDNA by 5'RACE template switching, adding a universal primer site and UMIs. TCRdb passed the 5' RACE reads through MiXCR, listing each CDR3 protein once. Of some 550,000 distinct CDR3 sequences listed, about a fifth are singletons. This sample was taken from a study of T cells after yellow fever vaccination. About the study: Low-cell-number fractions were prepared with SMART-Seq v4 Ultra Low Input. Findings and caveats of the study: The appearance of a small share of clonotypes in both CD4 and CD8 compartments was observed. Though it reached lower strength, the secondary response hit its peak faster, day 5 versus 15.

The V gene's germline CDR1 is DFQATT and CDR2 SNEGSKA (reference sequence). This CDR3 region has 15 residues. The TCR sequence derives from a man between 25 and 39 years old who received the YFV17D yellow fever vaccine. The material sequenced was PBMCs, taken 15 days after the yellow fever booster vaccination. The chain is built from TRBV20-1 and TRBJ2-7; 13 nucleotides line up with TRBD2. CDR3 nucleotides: TGCGCCGGGACTAGCGGGACGCGGAGCTCCTACGAGCAGTACTTC. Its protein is CAGTSGTRSSYEQYF.